The sequence of this T cell receptor (beta chain) was determined in a study of T-cell reconstitution after alpha-beta-depleted transplantation in children. The library targeted TCRbeta and was prepared with unique molecular identifiers. MiXCR was run by TCRdb on the PCR reads, yielding one entry per CDR3 protein. The sample records 300,000 or so distinct CDR3 sequences, around 9.6% being singletons. This CDR3 is built from 12 residues. CDR1 is MNHEY, CDR2 SMNVEV, per germline (reference sequence). Between the trimmed V and J ends, which lost 6 bases and 4 bases, there was a span of 9 bases. This sequence joins TRBV27 and TRBJ1-1; perhaps TRBD1 as D (6 bases). The input for sequencing was PBMCs from the stem cell graft donor, taken from the stem cell graft. This clonotype was obtained from a human donor who donated a stem cell graft to a child with SCID. Here the CDR3 DNA reads TGTGCCAGCAGAGGACAGAGCACTGAAGCTTTCTTT. Its protein is CASRGQSTEAFF.